A single sample gave rise to the 24 T cell receptor beta chains below, sequenced in a study of shared clonotypes between healthy human individuals. Repertoires were generated with immunoSEQ multiplex PCR, while TCRdb's copy carries only in-frame clones and drops some. This table has under 1,100,000 clones, about 74% appearing once. The specimen was memory CD4+ T cells sorted from blood. The subset denotes: CD45RA-negative fraction. The receptors were sampled from a man aged 18 to 30 in good health.

In DNA, the CDR3 is TGTGCCAGAAGCAAGATACTAGGACTCTCCTACAATGAGCAGTTCTTC. This codes for CARSKILGLSYNEQFF. The chain recombines TRBV5-3 with TRBJ2-1, with D perhaps matching TRBD2 (5 bases). TRBV5-3 is classed as an ORF, of uncertain function. The V gene lost 4 bases and the J gene lost 0 bases, with 14 bases spanning the gap. This CDR3 has 16 residues.

As regards this clone: A much larger clone differs from this one at a single base, so this may be a read error. This chain uses TRBV11-3 with TRBJ2-2; D is undetermined. V was cut by 3 bases and J by 5 bases, with 1 base left in between. The CDR3 contains 11 residues. Germline V gene lookup returns CDR1 SGHNT and CDR2 YENEEA. DNA of the CDR3: TGTGCCAGCAGCTTGACCGGGGAGCTGTTTTTT. This translates into CASSLTGELFF.

The chain joins TRBV30 to TRBJ2-7; 8 nucleotides align to TRBD2. With V trimmed by 4 bases and J by 6 bases, 11 bases remained unmatched. CDR3 length equals 14 residues. The germline CDR1 and CDR2 sequences are GTSNPN and SVGIG (reference sequence). DNA of the CDR3: TGTGCCTGGACAGCTAGCGGGCGGATCTCCGAGCAGTACTTC. It codes for CAWTASGRISEQYF.

In its sample, this clone was seen a few times. V is TRBV2 and J is TRBJ1-2; D unclear. Germline assignment: CDR1 SNHLY and CDR2 FYNNEI. The V end was cut by 3 bases, the J end by 3 bases, with 11 bases between. The CDR3 contains 14 residues. The CDR3 bases are TGTGCCAGCAGTGACCCGGACGGCTACTATGGCTACACCTTC. This codes for CASSDPDGYYGYTF. Full variable domain (outside the CDR3, taken from reference TRBV2 and TRBJ1-2): EPEVTQTPSHQVTQMGQEVILRCVPISNHLYFYWYRQILGQKVEFLVSFYNNEISEKSEIFDDQFSVERPDGSNFTLKIRSTKLEDSAMYFCASSDPDGYYGYTFGSGTRLTVV.

The J gene is TRBJ1-2, the V gene TRBV7-9; tentative D call: TRBD1 (5 bases). Trimming stripped 2 bases from V and 7 bases from J, with 14 bases between. The CDR3 loop spans 14 amino acids. CDR1 is SEHNR and CDR2 is FQNEAQ in the germline V gene (reference sequence). CDR3 region: CASSLIQGVGGYTF. In nucleotides, the CDR3 is TGTGCCAGCAGCTTAATTCAGGGAGTGGGTGGCTACACCTTC.

This clone turned up a few times. V and J are TRBV2 and TRBJ1-1; 7 positions match TRBD1. This CDR3 has 13 amino acids. The junction had 8 bases not matched to a gene; V was cut back by 8 bases and J by 5 bases. The germline V gene has CDR1 SNHLY and CDR2 FYNNEI. The CDR3 DNA follows: TGTGCCAGCCAGACAGGGCTTTGGACTGAAGCTTTCTTT. It yields the protein CASQTGLWTEAFF.

This clone was counted a few times. The V gene is TRBV5-5, the J gene TRBJ1-6, with unresolved D. Germline values: CDR1 SGHKS, CDR2 YYEKEE (reference sequence). The V and J ends lost 1 base and 0 bases respectively, with 11 bases between them. The CDR3 is made up of 17 amino acids. CDR3 in DNA: TGTGCCAGCAGCTTGAACATATTGAGCTCCTATAATTCACCCCTCCACTTT. This gives the protein CASSLNILSSYNSPLHF.

The chain is built from TRBV5-1 and TRBJ2-5; 9 bases line up with TRBD1. Trimming removed 4 bases from V and 5 bases from J; junction bases left unmatched: 6. This CDR3 has 14 amino acids. From germline, CDR1 is SGHRS and CDR2 YFSETQ. The CDR3 DNA is TGCGCCAGCAGCACACAGGGGGCTAGGGAGACCCAGTACTTC. Protein product: CASSTQGARETQYF.

The rearrangement uses TRBV7-9 and TRBJ2-5; 8 bases agree with TRBD1. From germline, CDR1 is SEHNR and CDR2 FQNEAQ (reference sequence). J was trimmed by 2 bases and V by 1 base; bases with no gene match: 3. The CDR3 has 15 amino acids. The CDR3 loop reads CASSLGQGQQETQYF. The CDR3 DNA is TGTGCCAGCAGCTTAGGACAGGGGCAACAAGAGACCCAGTACTTC. The full variable domain, completed using reference TRBV7-9 and TRBJ2-5, is DTGVSQNPRHKITKRGQNVTFRCDPISEHNRLYWYRQTLGQGPEFLTYFQNEAQLEKSRLLSDRFSAERPKGSFSTLEIQRTEQGDSAMYLCASSLGQGQQETQYFGPGTRLLVL.

This chain links TRBV5-4 with TRBJ1-2; weak D call: TRBD1 (5 bases). Trimming cost V 3 bases and J 0 bases, with 21 bases left between them. CDR3 length: 18 residues. Germline lookup yields CDR1 SGHNT and CDR2 YYREEE (reference sequence). The CDR3 nucleotides are TGTGCCAGCAGCTCGGTCGGGTGGGACCTCAGGGCTAACTATGGCTACACCTTC. Translated, it gives CASSSVGWDLRANYGYTF.

This clone was picked up one time. This rearrangement joins TRBV7-9 to TRBJ2-2; unclear D gene. CDR1 is SEHNR and CDR2 is FQNEAQ in the germline V gene (reference sequence). The CDR3 has 14 amino acids. Trimming took 3 bases from V and 2 from J, leaving 7 bases between them. The DNA of the CDR3 is TGTGCCAGCAGCTTCGGAGTTAACACCGGGGAGCTGTTTTTT. Encoded protein: CASSFGVNTGELFF.

The chain carries TRBV6-6 and TRBJ2-7, with 9 nucleotides matching TRBD1. The CDR3 spans 16 residues. V shed 2 bases and J 1 base; nucleotides not matched to a gene: 6. Germline CDR1 and CDR2: MNHNY and SVGAGI (reference sequence). The CDR3 DNA sequence: TGTGCCAGCAGTTACGGGGGACAGGGAGGGTCCTACGAGCAGTACTTC. Translated, it gives CASSYGGQGGSYEQYF.

The chain recombines TRBV7-9 with TRBJ1-4, with D unclear. V dropped 1 base and J dropped 4 bases, with 7 bases sitting between them. Germline V CDR1 and CDR2: SEHNR, FQNEAQ (reference sequence). This CDR3 has 14 residues. This CDR3 reads CASSLGVNNEKLFF. The CDR3, as DNA: TGTGCCAGCAGCTTAGGGGTCAATAATGAAAAACTGTTTTTT.

The chain joins TRBV7-2 to TRBJ2-1; the D call may be TRBD1 or TRBD2 (5 bases each). CDR3 size: 13 residues. Looked up from germline, CDR1 is SGHTA and CDR2 is FQGNSA. V was trimmed by 5 bases and J by 8 bases, leaving 13 bases between them. The CDR3 DNA follows: TGTGCCAGCAGCCCCGGGACCCCCCATGAGCAGTTCTTC. This encodes CASSPGTPHEQFF.

This chain connects TRBV15 to TRBJ2-5; a possible D gene is TRBD2 (6 bases). CDR3 length: 13 residues. Trimming left V 3 bases short and J 3 bases short, with 8 bases between. Germline V gene lookup returns CDR1 LNHNV and CDR2 YYDKDF (reference sequence). CDR3 coding DNA: TGTGCCACCAGCAGCGGGACTGAAGAGACCCAGTACTTC. Translating it yields CATSSGTEETQYF. The full variable domain, rest sourced from reference TRBV15 and TRBJ2-5, is DAMVIQNPRYQVTQFGKPVTLSCSQTLNHNVMYWYQQKSSQAPKLLFHYYDKDFNNEADTPDNFQSRRPNTSFCFLDIRSPGLGDTAMYLCATSSGTEETQYFGPGTRLLVL.

Comment on this clone: At the DNA level, this CDR3 is encoded by other sequences in the same sample as well. V usage is TRBV19 and J usage is TRBJ1-1; 8 bases are a match to TRBD1. The ends lost 1 base at V and 0 bases at J; junction bases unmatched: 4. Germline CDR1 reads LNHDA; CDR2 reads SQIVND (reference sequence). This CDR3 is 16 amino acids long. The CDR3 protein is CASSIGTGGVNTEAFF. The CDR3 region has the DNA TGTGCCAGTAGTATAGGAACAGGGGGAGTGAACACTGAAGCTTTCTTT.

This clone was counted a few times. The rearrangement joins TRBV6-6 to TRBJ1-1; D unresolved. Germline values: CDR1 MNHNY, CDR2 SVGAGI (reference sequence). The V and J ends lost 2 bases and 2 bases respectively, with 15 bases between them. The CDR3 extends over 16 amino acids. The CDR3 DNA is TGTGCCAGCAGTTACCCTCTCACCCCGGGCAACACTGAAGCTTTCTTT. Translating it yields CASSYPLTPGNTEAFF.

With regard to this clone: The sample carries other DNA sequences with the same CDR3. The rearrangement links TRBV7-9 to TRBJ2-3; TRBD1 aligns across 7 bases. Germline CDR1 reads SEHNR; CDR2 reads FQNEAQ (reference sequence). V lost 2 bases to trimming and J lost 3 bases; unmatched junction nucleotides: 5. The CDR3 runs 15 residues. CDR3 in DNA: TGTGCCAGCAGCTTAAGACAGGGTGTAACAGATACGCAGTATTTT. This codes for CASSLRQGVTDTQYF.

V and J are TRBV4-1 and TRBJ1-5; 7 bases fit TRBD1. From germline, CDR1 is MGHRA and CDR2 YSYEKL. The CDR3 length is 16 residues. The V gene end was trimmed by 0 bases and the J gene end by 5 bases; junction bases not matched to a gene: 7. CDR3 region: CASSQDQGDGYQPQHF. As DNA, the CDR3 is TGCGCCAGCAGCCAAGATCAGGGGGATGGGTATCAGCCCCAGCATTTT.

This chain connects TRBV5-4 to TRBJ2-7, with D possibly TRBD1 on 6 matching bases. Between the trimmed V and J ends, which lost 4 bases and 3 bases, there was a span of 11 bases. The CDR3 totals 13 residues. Germline CDR1 is SGHNT and CDR2 is YYREEE (reference sequence). CDR3 sequence (DNA): TGTGCCAGCAGCCAGGGACAAATCTACGAGCAGTACTTC. Protein: CASSQGQIYEQYF. The full variable domain, its missing parts supplied by reference TRBV5-4 and TRBJ2-7, is ETGVTQSPTHLIKTRGQQVTLRCSSQSGHNTVSWYQQALGQGPQFIFQYYREEENGRGNFPPRFSGLQFPNYSSELNVNALELDDSALYLCASSQGQIYEQYFGPGTRLTVT.

This chain joins TRBV5-1 and TRBJ2-6; TRBD2 agrees at 8 bases. The CDR3 covers 17 residues. V lost 4 bases to trimming and J lost 1 base; unmatched junction nucleotides: 7. Germline V gene sequence: CDR1 SGHRS, CDR2 YFSETQ. The CDR3 loop is CASSPGLVESGANVLTF. CDR3 DNA: TGCGCCAGCAGCCCGGGACTAGTGGAATCTGGGGCCAACGTCCTGACTTTC.

In its sample, this clone was seen once. The V and J genes are TRBV7-2 and TRBJ2-1, with 10 bases lining up with TRBD2. V was clipped by 5 bases and J by 6 bases; unmatched bases: 7. The CDR3 loop spans 15 amino acids. Germline V gene data show CDR1 as SGHTA and CDR2 as FQGNSA. The CDR3 region has the DNA TGTGCCAGCAGCCAGTGGTCTAGCGGGGGCAATGAGCAGTTCTTC. Its translation is CASSQWSSGGNEQFF.

The chain links TRBV9 to TRBJ2-5; D is undetermined. The V gene's germline CDR1 is SGDLS and CDR2 YYNGEE. The ends were cut back, 1 base at V and 5 bases at J, with 9 bases in the middle. There are 13 residues in the CDR3. As DNA, the CDR3 is TGTGCCAGCAGCGTAAACGGTCGCGAGACCCAGTACTTC. This translates into CASSVNGRETQYF.

This clone appeared once. This chain uses TRBV30 with TRBJ1-6; no clear D. Germline V lookup: CDR1 GTSNPN, CDR2 SVGIG (reference sequence). The CDR3 is 13 residues long. The V gene lost 2 bases and the J gene lost 8 bases, with 10 bases spanning the gap. For the CDR3, the DNA is TGTGCCTGGAGTTTGCAGGAGTATTCACCCCTCCACTTT. Amino acids: CAWSLQEYSPLHF.